The rows below give T cell receptor beta chains drawn from one sample of a study of T cells in Graves' hyperthyroidism and ophthalmopathy. MiXCR, run by TCRdb on the multiplex PCR reads, gives a single entry per CDR3 protein. This sample has hundreds of thousands of distinct CDR3 sequences; 38% occur once, and the top ten carry 7% to 10%. The sample consisted of blood. Receptors originate from a man aged 18 to 29 with Graves' hyperthyroidism. Both conserved end residues are part of each CDR3. D genes are given only for firm matches. Size is stated for part of the rows, as once, few or many counts, or as a class when the clone is expanded.

CDR3 DNA | CDR3 protein | clone size | J gene | D gene | V gene
TGTGCCAGCAGCTTAGGGGGATCATTCTCCTCCTACGAGCAGTACTTC | CASSLGGSFSSYEQYF | few | TRBJ2-7 | - | TRBV7-6
TGTGCCAGCAGCTTAGTTCTAGCGGGGGGGCCAGGGGAGACCCAGTACTTC | CASSLVLAGGPGETQYF | - | TRBJ2-5 | TRBD2 | TRBV7-2
TGTGCCAGTACCCCCCATAGGACGACAGAGGCGGCTTTCTTT | CASTPHRTTEAAFF | - | TRBJ1-1 | - | TRBV19
TGTGCCAGCAATTCAAACGGGCAGGGGATCGAGACCCAGTACTTC | CASNSNGQGIETQYF | few | TRBJ2-5 | - | TRBV6-5
TGTGCCAGCGGAAAGGAACAGTCCTCTGGAAACACCATATATTTT | CASGKEQSSGNTIYF | few | TRBJ1-3 | - | TRBV2
TGTGCCAGCAGTTACTCGGAACTGCAGGGGGAAGAGACCCAGTACTTC | CASSYSELQGEETQYF | - | TRBJ2-5 | TRBD1 | TRBV7-2
TGTGCTAGCAGCTCGGACAGCTGTGGCTACACCTTC | CASSSDSCGYTF | - | TRBJ1-2 | - | TRBV7-9
TGTGCCAGCAGTTTGAATGGGATACACCGTACCGGGGAGCTGTTTTTT | CASSLNGIHRTGELFF | few | TRBJ2-2 | - | TRBV12-3/TRBV12-4
TGCAGCGTTGAAGATCCGGGACAGGGATCACAGGGCTACACCTTC | CSVEDPGQGSQGYTF | many | TRBJ1-2 | TRBD1 | TRBV29-1
TGTGCCAGTAGTATTGCGGATCCGAGAACTGAAGCTTTCTTT | CASSIADPRTEAFF | - | TRBJ1-1 | - | TRBV19
TGTGCCAGCAGCGTAAGCGGGGGGCACTCCTACGAGCAGTACTTC | CASSVSGGHSYEQYF | many | TRBJ2-7 | TRBD2 | TRBV7-2
TGCAGCATACAGGGGGGCAATCAGCCCCAGCATTTT | CSIQGGNQPQHF | - | TRBJ1-5 | TRBD1 | TRBV29-1
TGTGCCAGCGGCCCGGGACTAGCGGGAGGCAGGTACGAGCAGTACTTC | CASGPGLAGGRYEQYF | many | TRBJ2-7 | TRBD2 | TRBV2
TGCAGTGCTTCCGACAGGGACAGCTCTGGAAACACCATATATTTT | CSASDRDSSGNTIYF | few | TRBJ1-3 | TRBD1 | TRBV20-1
TGCGCCAGCAGCCCCCCTAGGAGCGGGGGGAACACCGGGGAGCTGTTTTTT | CASSPPRSGGNTGELFF | - | TRBJ2-2 | TRBD2 | TRBV5-1
TGCAGTGCTAGAGATGGGTCCGGACAGGTTAACTATGGCTACACCTTC | CSARDGSGQVNYGYTF | many | TRBJ1-2 | TRBD1 | TRBV20-1
TGTGCCAGCACACAGGGGTGGAACACCATATATTTT | CASTQGWNTIYF | many | TRBJ1-3 | TRBD1 | TRBV12-3/TRBV12-4
TGTGCCAGCAGCCCGGGACAGGATTCTTCACCCCTCCACTTT | CASSPGQDSSPLHF | - | TRBJ1-6 | TRBD1 | TRBV7-3